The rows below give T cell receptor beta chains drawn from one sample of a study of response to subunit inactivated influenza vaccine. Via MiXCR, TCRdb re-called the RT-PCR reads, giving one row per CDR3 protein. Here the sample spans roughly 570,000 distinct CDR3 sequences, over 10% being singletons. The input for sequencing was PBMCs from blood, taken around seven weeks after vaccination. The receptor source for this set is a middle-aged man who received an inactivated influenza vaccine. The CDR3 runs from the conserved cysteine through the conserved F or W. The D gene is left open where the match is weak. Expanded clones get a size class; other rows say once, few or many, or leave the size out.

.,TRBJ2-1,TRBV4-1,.,TGCGCCAGCAGCCAAGATGGACGCCATGAGCAGTTCTTC,CASSQDGRHEQFF
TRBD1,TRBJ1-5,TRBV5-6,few,TGTGCCAGCAGCCGACAGGGGGAATTGCGAAATCAGCCCCAGCATTTT,CASSRQGELRNQPQHF
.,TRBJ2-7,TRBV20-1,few,TGCAGTGCTAGAGATACTAATGGCCGCGAGCAGTACTTC,CSARDTNGREQYF
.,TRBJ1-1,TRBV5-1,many,TGCGCCAGCAGCGAGACAGTGAACACTGAAGCTTTCTTT,CASSETVNTEAFF
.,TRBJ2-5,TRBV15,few,TGTGCCACCAGCAGAGATGGGCTAGTCCAAGAGACCCAGTACTTC,CATSRDGLVQETQYF
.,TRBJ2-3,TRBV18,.,TGTGCCAGCTCACCTTCCGGACGGACAGATACGCAGTATTTT,CASSPSGRTDTQYF
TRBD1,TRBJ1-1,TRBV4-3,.,TGCGCCAGCAGCCAAACACAGGGGGCGGGTACTGAAGCTTTCTTT,CASSQTQGAGTEAFF
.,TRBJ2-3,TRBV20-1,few,TGCAGTGCTAGAGGGGAGGTGACAGATACGCAGTATTTT,CSARGEVTDTQYF
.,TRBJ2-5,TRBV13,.,TGTGCCAGCAGCCGCGGTCGGGGGTACCAAGAGACCCAGTACTTC,CASSRGRGYQETQYF
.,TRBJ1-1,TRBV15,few,TGTGCCACCAGCAGAGATATTCAGGGGAACACTGAAGCTTTCTTT,CATSRDIQGNTEAFF
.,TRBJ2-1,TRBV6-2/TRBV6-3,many,TGTGCCAGCAGTCCCGCAATGGCGGGGAGCTACAATGAGCAGTTCTTC,CASSPAMAGSYNEQFF
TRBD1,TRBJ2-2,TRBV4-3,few,TGCGCCAGCAGCCAAGAGTACAGGGGGATCACCGGGGAGCTGTTTTTT,CASSQEYRGITGELFF
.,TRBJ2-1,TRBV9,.,TGTGCCAGCAGCGTAGCGGGCAGCTTAATGAATGAGCAGTTCTTC,CASSVAGSLMNEQFF
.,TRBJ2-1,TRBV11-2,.,TGTGCCAGCAGCTTAGATGGTAGCCGGAATGAGCAGTTCTTC,CASSLDGSRNEQFF
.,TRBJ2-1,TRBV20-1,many,TGCAGTGCGCGAGTAGATGAGCAGTTCTTC,CSARVDEQFF
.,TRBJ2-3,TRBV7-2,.,TGTGCCAGCAGCTTAGTTCTCGCCTCAGATACGCAGTATTTT,CASSLVLASDTQYF
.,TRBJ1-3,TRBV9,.,TGTGCCAGCAGCGTAGATGGGACCTTCTATGGAAACACCATATATTTT,CASSVDGTFYGNTIYF
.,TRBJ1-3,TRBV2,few,TGTGCCAGCAGTGATGACGGTGTGGGGGGAAACACCATATATTTT,CASSDDGVGGNTIYF
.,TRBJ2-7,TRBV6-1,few,TGTGCCAGCAGTGGCCCGGGGGCACGCGAGCAGTACTTC,CASSGPGAREQYF
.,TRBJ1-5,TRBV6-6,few,TGTGCCAGCAGGCCTTATCAGCCCCAGCATTTT,CASRPYQPQHF
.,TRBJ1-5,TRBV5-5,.,TGTGCCAGCAGCTTGGGTGGGAACGACAATCAGCCCCAGCATTTT,CASSLGGNDNQPQHF
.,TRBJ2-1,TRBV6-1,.,TGTGCCAGCAGTGAACGACTGTTTGTAGTCTTC,CASSERLFVVF
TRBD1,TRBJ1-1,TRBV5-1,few,TGCGCCAGCAGCTTGGCCACAGGGGTCGGGAACACTGAAGCTTTCTTT,CASSLATGVGNTEAFF
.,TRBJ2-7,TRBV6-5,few,TGTGCCAGCAGTTACTCGAAGTTCGACAGTCTGGGCGAGCAGTACTTC,CASSYSKFDSLGEQYF
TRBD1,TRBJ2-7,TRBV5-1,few,TGCGCCAGCAGGGATACAGGGGAGACCTACGAGCAGTACTTC,CASRDTGETYEQYF